This TCR beta chain was sequenced during a study of T cells after yellow fever vaccination. Trimming left V 5 bases short and J 10 bases short, with 20 bases between. Per germline, CDR1 SQVTM and CDR2 ANQGSEA. The CDR3 length is 13 residues. TCRdb processed the 5' RACE reads anew with MiXCR; each CDR3 protein has one entry. Among some 550,000 distinct CDR3 sequences listed, roughly 21% were seen once. Material: PBMCs, obtained 15 days after the yellow fever booster vaccination. The chain uses TRBV29-1 and TRBJ1-2; tentative D call: TRBD1 (6 bases). This TCR was sampled from a young man who received the YFV17D yellow fever vaccine. DNA for the CDR3: TGCAGCGTTCGGGGGACACAGGACGGTGTCTACACCTTC. Encoded protein: CSVRGTQDGVYTF. Based on the CDR3 plus reference TRBV29-1 and TRBJ1-2, the full variable domain is SAVISQKPSRDICQRGTSLTIQCQVDSQVTMMFWYRQQPGQSLTLIATANQGSEATYESGFVIDKFPISRPNLTFSTLTVSNMSPEDSSIYLCSVRGTQDGVYTFGSGTRLTVV.